This T cell receptor (beta chain) was sequenced in a study of T cells after posttransplantation cyclophosphamide. The ends lost 5 bases at V and 8 bases at J; junction bases unmatched: 6. Germline V gene lookup returns CDR1 MNHEY and CDR2 SVGAGI. The CDR3 is 15 residues long. Study conclusions and caveats: TRB overlap between skin or GI tissue T cells and blood was limited. Later post-transplant blood repertoires were often dominated by donor CD8+ memory clones.

With respect to this clone: The antigen is undetermined.

This related bone marrow graft donor gave peripheral blood on the day of marrow donation. The table came from immunoSEQ multiplex PCR; TCRdb's copy has only in-frame clones and leaves some out. The repertoire has about 7,300 clones, 75% to 95% of them found once; the top ten carry 3.5% to 4%. The sequencing input was CD4+ T cells sorted from blood. J is TRBJ1-6 and V is TRBV6-5, with TRBD1 matching over 10 bases. The source of this sequence is a woman aged 45 to 65 in good health and a related stem cell transplant donor. The CDR3 sequence: CASSPRTGGDSPLHF. CDR3 DNA sequence: TGTGCCAGCAGTCCCCGGACAGGGGGAGATTCACCCCTCCACTTT.